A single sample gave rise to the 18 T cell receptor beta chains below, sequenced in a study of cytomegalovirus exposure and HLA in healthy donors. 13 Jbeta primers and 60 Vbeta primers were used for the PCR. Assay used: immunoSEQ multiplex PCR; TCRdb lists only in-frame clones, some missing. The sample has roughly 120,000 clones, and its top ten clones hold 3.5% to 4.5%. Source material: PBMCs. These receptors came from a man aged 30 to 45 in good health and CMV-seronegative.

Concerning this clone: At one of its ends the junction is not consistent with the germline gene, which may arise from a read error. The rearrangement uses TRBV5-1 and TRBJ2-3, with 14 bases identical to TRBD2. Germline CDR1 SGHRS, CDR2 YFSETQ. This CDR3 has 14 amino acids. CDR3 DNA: TGCGCCAGCAGCGCCATTGGGACTAGCGGGGGCCAGGTCTTT. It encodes CASSAIGTSGGQVF. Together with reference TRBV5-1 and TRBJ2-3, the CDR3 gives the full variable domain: KAGVTQTPRYLIKTRGQQVTLSCSPISGHRSVSWYQQTPGQGLQFLFEYFSETQRNKGNFPGRFSGRQFSNSRSEMNVSTLELGDSALYLCASSAIGTSGGQVFGPGTRLTVL.

CDR3 protein: CASSAKQTGGSTTNEKLFF. Written as DNA, the CDR3 is TGTGCCAGCAGTGCGAAGCAAACGGGAGGATCCACAACTAATGAAAAACTGTTTTTT. The V and J genes are TRBV6-1 and TRBJ1-4; no clear D. V was trimmed by 4 bases and J by 0 bases, leaving 21 bases between them. The CDR3 contains 19 residues. Germline loops: CDR1 MNHNS, CDR2 SASEGT.

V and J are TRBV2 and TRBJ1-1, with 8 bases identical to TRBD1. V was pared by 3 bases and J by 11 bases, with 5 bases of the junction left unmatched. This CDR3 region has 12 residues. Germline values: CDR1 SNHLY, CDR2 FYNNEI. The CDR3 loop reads CASSDRGQRAFF. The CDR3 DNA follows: TGTGCCAGCAGTGACAGGGGGCAGCGGGCTTTCTTT. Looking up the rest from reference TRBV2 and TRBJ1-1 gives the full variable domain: EPEVTQTPSHQVTQMGQEVILRCVPISNHLYFYWYRQILGQKVEFLVSFYNNEISEKSEIFDDQFSVERPDGSNFTLKIRSTKLEDSAMYFCASSDRGQRAFFGQGTRLTVV.

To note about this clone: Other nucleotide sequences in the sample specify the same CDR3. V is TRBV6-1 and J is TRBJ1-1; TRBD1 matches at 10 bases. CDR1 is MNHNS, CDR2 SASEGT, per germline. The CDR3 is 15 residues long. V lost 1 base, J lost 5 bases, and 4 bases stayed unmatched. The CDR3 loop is CASSEGWGQGTEAFF. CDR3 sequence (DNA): TGTGCCAGCAGTGAAGGGTGGGGACAGGGGACTGAAGCTTTCTTT.

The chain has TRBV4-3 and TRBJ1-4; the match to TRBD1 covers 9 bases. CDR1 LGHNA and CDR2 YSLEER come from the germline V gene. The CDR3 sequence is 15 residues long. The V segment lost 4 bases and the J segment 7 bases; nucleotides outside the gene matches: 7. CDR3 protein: CASSRSTGGFEKLFF. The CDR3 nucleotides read TGCGCCAGCAGCCGGTCGACAGGGGGATTTGAAAAACTGTTTTTT.

For the CDR3, the DNA is TGCGCCAGCAGCCCAGGCGGCAGGGCTGGCGAGCAGTACTTC. Translated: CASSPGGRAGEQYF. The chain uses TRBV5-1 and TRBJ2-7, with D tentatively TRBD1 (5 bases). CDR1 and CDR2 (germline): SGHRS, YFSETQ. V was clipped by 4 bases and J by 6 bases, with 17 bases between them. The CDR3 contains 14 residues.

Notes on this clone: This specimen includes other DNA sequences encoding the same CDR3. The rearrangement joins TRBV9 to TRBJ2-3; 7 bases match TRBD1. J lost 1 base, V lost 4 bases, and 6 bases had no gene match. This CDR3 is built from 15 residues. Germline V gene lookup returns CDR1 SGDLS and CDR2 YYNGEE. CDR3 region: CASSRRQGGTDTQYF. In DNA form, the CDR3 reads TGTGCCAGCAGCCGAAGACAGGGCGGCACAGATACGCAGTATTTT.

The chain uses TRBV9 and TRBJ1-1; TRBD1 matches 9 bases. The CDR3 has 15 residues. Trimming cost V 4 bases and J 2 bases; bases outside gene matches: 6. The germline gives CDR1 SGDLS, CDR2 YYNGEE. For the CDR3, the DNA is TGTGCCAGCAGCCCGAGGGACAGGGACAACACTGAAGCTTTCTTT. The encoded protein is CASSPRDRDNTEAFF.

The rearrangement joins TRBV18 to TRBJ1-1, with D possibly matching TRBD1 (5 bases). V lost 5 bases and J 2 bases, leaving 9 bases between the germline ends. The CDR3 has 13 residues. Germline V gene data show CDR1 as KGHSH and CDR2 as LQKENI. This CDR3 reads CASSEGVNTEAFF. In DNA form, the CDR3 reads TGTGCCAGCTCAGAAGGGGTCAACACTGAAGCTTTCTTT.

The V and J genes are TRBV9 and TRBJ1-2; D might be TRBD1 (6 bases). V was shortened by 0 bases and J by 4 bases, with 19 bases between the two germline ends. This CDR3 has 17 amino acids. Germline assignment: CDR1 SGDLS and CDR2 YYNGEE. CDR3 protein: CASSVAVPRGYGYGYTF. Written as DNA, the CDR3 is TGTGCCAGCAGCGTAGCGGTTCCTAGGGGGTACGGCTATGGCTACACCTTC.

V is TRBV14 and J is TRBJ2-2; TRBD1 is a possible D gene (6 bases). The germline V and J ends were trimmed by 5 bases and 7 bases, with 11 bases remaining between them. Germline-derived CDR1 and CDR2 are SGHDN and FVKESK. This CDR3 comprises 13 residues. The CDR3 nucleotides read TGTGCCAGCAGCTGGACAGTCCACGGGGAGCTGTTTTTT. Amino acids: CASSWTVHGELFF.

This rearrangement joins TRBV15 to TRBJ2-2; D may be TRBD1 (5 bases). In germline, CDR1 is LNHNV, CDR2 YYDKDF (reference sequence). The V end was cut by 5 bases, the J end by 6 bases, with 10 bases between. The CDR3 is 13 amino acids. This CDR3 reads CATSPRAAGELFF. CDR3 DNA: TGTGCCACCAGCCCCAGGGCGGCCGGGGAGCTGTTTTTT. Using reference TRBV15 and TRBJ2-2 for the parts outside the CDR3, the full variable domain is DAMVIQNPRYQVTQFGKPVTLSCSQTLNHNVMYWYQQKSSQAPKLLFHYYDKDFNNEADTPDNFQSRRPNTSFCFLDIRSPGLGDTAMYLCATSPRAAGELFFGEGSRLTVL.

CDR3 sequence reads: CATGRGGQELFF. In DNA, the CDR3 is TGTGCCACCGGTCGCGGGGGACAGGAGCTGTTTTTT. The V gene is TRBV27, the J gene TRBJ2-2; D is possibly TRBD2 (7 bases). Trimming took off 10 bases at V and 10 bases at J, with 16 bases between the two ends. Germline CDR1 MNHEY, CDR2 SMNVEV (reference sequence). CDR3 length equals 12 residues.

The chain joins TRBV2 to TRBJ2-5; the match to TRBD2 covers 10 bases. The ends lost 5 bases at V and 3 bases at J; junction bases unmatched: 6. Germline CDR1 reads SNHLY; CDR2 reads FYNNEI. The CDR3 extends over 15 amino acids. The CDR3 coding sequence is TGTGCCAGCAGTAAGGGACTAGCGAAGAAAGAGACCCAGTACTTC. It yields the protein CASSKGLAKKETQYF.

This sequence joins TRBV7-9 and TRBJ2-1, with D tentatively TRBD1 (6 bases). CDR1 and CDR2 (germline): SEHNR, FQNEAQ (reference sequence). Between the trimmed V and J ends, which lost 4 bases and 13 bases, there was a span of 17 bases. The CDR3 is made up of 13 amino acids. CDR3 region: CASSSTRDTNQFF. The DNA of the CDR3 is TGTGCCAGCAGCTCGACGAGGGACACCAACCAGTTCTTC.

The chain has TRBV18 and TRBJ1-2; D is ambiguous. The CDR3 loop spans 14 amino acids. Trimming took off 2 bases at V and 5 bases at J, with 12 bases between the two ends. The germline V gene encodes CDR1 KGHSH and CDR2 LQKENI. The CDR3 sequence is CASSPAGGRYGYTF. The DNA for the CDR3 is TGTGCCAGCTCACCAGCAGGAGGGAGGTATGGCTACACCTTC.

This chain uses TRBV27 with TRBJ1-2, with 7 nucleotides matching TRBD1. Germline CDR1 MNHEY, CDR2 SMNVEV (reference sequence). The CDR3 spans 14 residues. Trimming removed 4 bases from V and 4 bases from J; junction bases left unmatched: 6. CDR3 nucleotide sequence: TGTGCCAGCAGTTGGACAGGACGAGGCTATGGCTACACCTTC. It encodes CASSWTGRGYGYTF.

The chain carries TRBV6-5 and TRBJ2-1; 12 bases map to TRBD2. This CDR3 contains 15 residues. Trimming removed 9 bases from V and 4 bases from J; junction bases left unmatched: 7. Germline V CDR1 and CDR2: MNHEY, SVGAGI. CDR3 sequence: CASRTSGVPYNEQFF. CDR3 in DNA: TGTGCCAGTAGGACTAGCGGGGTACCATACAATGAGCAGTTCTTC.